The 29 T cell receptor beta chains in this list originate from one sample, sequenced in a study of T cell repertoires in cytomegalovirus infection (dated by TCRdb to the late 2010s). The treatment or condition label on this specimen signifies: in vitro stimulation with specific CMV peptide epitopes to enrich CMV-specific T cells. These reads were obtained on an Illumina HiSeq 1500. TCRdb reworked the public reads: Q25 trimming with fastp, MiXCR clone assembly, productive beta chains retained. Rows merge per CDR3 protein into single entries with the most common DNA and genes. The sample has a few hundred thousand distinct CDR3 sequences on record, around 25% of them singletons. Less than 15% of the sample is held by the ten biggest clonotypes. These receptors lack a known antigen. Material: cultured PBMCs, obtained from culture after CMV antigen stimulation. All receptors derive from a human donor in good health (CMV status not recorded). Some clones in this sample may be carry-over from other donors' samples.

The chain joins TRBV28 to TRBJ1-1, with TRBD1 matching 7 bases. Germline V gene sequence: CDR1 MDHEN, CDR2 SYDVKM. V dropped 3 bases and J dropped 4; count of bases not matched to a gene: 5. The CDR3 is 14 residues long. The CDR3 spells CASSLTGLVTEAFF. The DNA of the CDR3 is TGTGCCAGCAGTTTGACAGGGTTGGTCACTGAAGCTTTCTTT. The full variable domain, with the rest looked up from reference TRBV28 and TRBJ1-1, is DVKVTQSSRYLVKRTGEKVFLECVQDMDHENMFWYRQDPGLGLRLIYFSYDVKMKEKGDIPEGYSVSREKKERFSLILESASTNQTSMYLCASSLTGLVTEAFFGQGTRLTVV.

This clonotype was observed at least ten times. The rearrangement joins TRBV6-2 or TRBV6-3 to TRBJ2-1, with D possibly matching TRBD2 (6 bases). From germline, CDR1 is MNHEY and CDR2 SVGEGT. The CDR3 covers 14 residues. The V gene lost 7 bases and the J gene lost 8 bases, with 18 bases spanning the gap. CDR3 residues: CASTTGTSWDEQFF. CDR3 in DNA: TGTGCCAGCACAACCGGGACTTCTTGGGATGAGCAGTTCTTC.

The chain is built from TRBV30 and TRBJ1-5; D possibly corresponds to TRBD1 (6 bases). The CDR3 extends over 13 amino acids. Germline CDR1 is GTSNPN and CDR2 is SVGIG (reference sequence). V gave up 5 bases and J gave up 3 bases, with 11 bases separating them. The CDR3 is CAWSQGLNQPQHF. CDR3 nucleotide sequence: TGTGCCTGGTCACAGGGACTCAATCAGCCCCAGCATTTT.

This clonotype was observed many times. The rearrangement joins TRBV7-9 to TRBJ2-7; 11 bases align to TRBD1. This CDR3 is built from 14 residues. The V and J ends lost 4 bases and 5 bases, in that order; junction bases with no gene match: 4. The germline CDR1 and CDR2 sequences are SEHNR and FQNEAQ (reference sequence). For the CDR3, the DNA is TGTGCCAGCAGCTCGGGACAGGGGGAGAACGAGCAGTACTTC. It translates to CASSSGQGENEQYF.

There are a few counts of this clonotype. The rearrangement links TRBV11-2 to TRBJ2-1; 12 bases are a match to TRBD2. Germline values: CDR1 SGHAT, CDR2 FQNNGV. There are 14 residues in the CDR3. The J segment lost 10 bases and the V segment lost 5 bases, leaving 6 bases of the junction unmatched. The DNA of the CDR3 is TGTGCCAGCAGCCAGACTAGCGGGAGTGGCGAGCAGTTCTTC. Protein: CASSQTSGSGEQFF.

The chain combines TRBV12-3 or TRBV12-4 with TRBJ2-7; 9 bases agree with TRBD1. This CDR3 spans 14 amino acids. V was clipped by 7 bases and J by 4 bases; unmatched bases: 8. CDR3 region: CASTRTGALYEQYF. In DNA form, the CDR3 reads TGTGCCAGCACCCGGACAGGGGCTCTTTACGAGCAGTACTTC.

CDR3 amino acids: CASSQPRPGAGGNTIYF. CDR3 sequence (DNA): TGTGCCAGCAGCCAACCTCGGCCAGGGGCGGGAGGAAACACCATATATTTT. The V call is TRBV14, the J call TRBJ1-3; possibly TRBD1 for D (6 bases). The germline V gene has CDR1 SGHDN and CDR2 FVKESK. The V gene lost 2 bases and the J gene lost 4 bases, with 18 bases spanning the gap. CDR3 size: 17 residues.

J is TRBJ2-3 and V is TRBV10-3, with 12 bases identical to TRBD2. The CDR3 sequence is 19 residues long. Germline CDR1 ENHRY, CDR2 SYGVKD. The junction had 15 bases not matched to a gene; V was cut back by 6 bases and J by 2 bases. DNA of the CDR3: TGTGCCATCAGGAGAGGACTAGCGGGACGCATTGGTGACACAGATACGCAGTATTTT. Its protein product is CAIRRGLAGRIGDTDTQYF.

The J gene is TRBJ2-7, the V gene TRBV6-6, with a tentative D call TRBD2 (6 bases). Looked up from germline, CDR1 is MNHNY and CDR2 is SVGAGI (reference sequence). The CDR3 has 17 residues. The ends were cut back, 5 bases at V and 5 bases at J, with 25 bases in the middle. CDR3 loop: CASSTVEGEVFVHEQYF. The CDR3 nucleotides read TGTGCCAGCAGTACTGTGGAGGGAGAGGTATTCGTCCACGAGCAGTACTTC.

This clonotype was found a few times. The chain joins TRBV18 to TRBJ1-4; 9 bases align to TRBD1. CDR1 and CDR2 from the germline V gene are KGHSH and LQKENI. The CDR3 spans 15 residues. V was clipped by 6 bases and J by 8 bases; unmatched bases: 10. CDR3 residues: CASSPGQGPREKLFF. CDR3 nucleotide sequence: TGTGCCAGCTCGCCGGGACAGGGTCCTCGGGAAAAACTGTTTTTT.

The J gene is TRBJ2-7, the V gene TRBV6-2 or TRBV6-3; D gene uncertain. This CDR3 region has 16 residues. V was trimmed by 2 bases and J by 0 bases, leaving 14 bases between them. Per the germline V gene, CDR1 is MNHEY and CDR2 is SVGEGT. Here the CDR3 reads CASSYLAARSSYEQYF. The CDR3 nucleotides read TGTGCCAGCAGTTACCTCGCGGCCAGGAGCTCCTACGAGCAGTACTTC.

The chain couples TRBV6-1 to TRBJ2-2; TRBD2 aligns across 7 bases. The germline V gene encodes CDR1 MNHNS and CDR2 SASEGT. Trimming removed 8 bases from V and 0 bases from J; junction bases left unmatched: 6. The CDR3 runs to 15 residues. The CDR3 is CASALLAANTGELFF. The CDR3, as DNA: TGTGCCAGCGCTTTGCTAGCGGCGAACACCGGGGAGCTGTTTTTT.

The chain links TRBV11-3 to TRBJ2-1; D possibly corresponds to TRBD2 (6 bases). The CDR3 contains 14 residues. Germline V gene sequence: CDR1 SGHNT, CDR2 YENEEA. Trimming removed 0 bases at V and 8 bases at J, with 11 bases between. CDR3 region: CASSLDAGTDEQFF. CDR3 DNA: TGTGCCAGCAGCTTAGATGCGGGGACCGATGAGCAGTTCTTC.

This clonotype was seen only a few times. The J gene is TRBJ2-1, the V gene TRBV7-9; no firm D call. The CDR3 sequence is 14 residues long. V lost 1 base, J lost 10 bases, and 14 bases lay in between. Germline lookup yields CDR1 SEHNR and CDR2 FQNEAQ (reference sequence). The CDR3 nucleotides read TGTGCCAGCAGCTTAGGTTGGGTAGCCCAAGAGCAGTTCTTC. Protein: CASSLGWVAQEQFF.

The table lists this clonotype with many counts. The J gene is TRBJ2-7, the V gene TRBV5-4, with TRBD1 identical over 8 bases. This CDR3 spans 15 amino acids. V shed 4 bases and J 0 bases; nucleotides not matched to a gene: 6. Germline V gene data show CDR1 as SGHNT and CDR2 as YYREEE (reference sequence). The CDR3 sequence: CASSMTGASSYEQYF. CDR3 in DNA: TGTGCCAGCAGCATGACAGGGGCGAGCTCCTACGAGCAGTACTTC.

This clonotype was seen a few times. The chain employs TRBV11-3 and TRBJ2-1; D is perhaps TRBD1 (5 bases). The CDR3 totals 14 residues. Trimming removed 3 bases from V and 4 bases from J, with 10 bases in between. Germline V gene lookup returns CDR1 SGHNT and CDR2 YENEEA. The CDR3: CASSFQTVYNEQFF. The CDR3 coding sequence is TGTGCCAGCAGCTTCCAGACAGTGTACAATGAGCAGTTCTTC.

The V call is TRBV27, the J call TRBJ1-3; no firm D call. From germline, CDR1 is MNHEY and CDR2 SMNVEV (reference sequence). The CDR3 consists of 13 residues. V dropped 9 bases and J dropped 3 bases, with 12 bases sitting between them. The CDR3 is CASMSIGGNTIYF. The CDR3 region has the DNA TGTGCCAGTATGTCGATCGGTGGAAACACCATATATTTT.

This clonotype was detected only a few times. The chain employs TRBV4-3 and TRBJ1-2; unclear D gene. The CDR3 is 13 residues long. Germline V gene sequence: CDR1 LGHNA, CDR2 YSLEER. V was pared by 0 bases and J by 4 bases, with 6 bases between. The DNA for the CDR3 is TGCGCCAGCAGCCAAGATGGCCGCTATGGCTACACCTTC. This sequence encodes CASSQDGRYGYTF.

This clonotype was detected ten times or more. V and J are TRBV7-3 and TRBJ2-1; D is perhaps TRBD1 (6 bases). Trimming shortened V by 1 base and J by 4 bases, and 14 bases separated the two germline ends. Germline V gives CDR1 SGHTA, CDR2 FQGTGA. The CDR3 loop spans 16 amino acids. The CDR3 region is CASSLRGRTVYNEQFF. The DNA for the CDR3 is TGTGCCAGCAGCTTAAGAGGAAGGACAGTGTACAATGAGCAGTTCTTC.

This clonotype was counted between two and nine times. This chain joins TRBV12-3 or TRBV12-4 and TRBJ2-1, with unresolved D. Trimming shortened V by 5 bases and J by 8 bases, and 10 bases separated the two germline ends. This CDR3 has 12 residues. The CDR3 spells CASSPSGDEQFF. In DNA, the CDR3 is TGTGCCAGCAGTCCATCCGGCGATGAGCAGTTCTTC.

The CDR3 sequence: CASSQNRAWGPYGYTF. The DNA of the CDR3 is TGCGCCAGCAGCCAAAACCGGGCCTGGGGGCCCTATGGCTACACCTTC. V is TRBV4-3 and J is TRBJ1-2; D is possibly TRBD1 (6 bases). V was trimmed by 2 bases and J by 4 bases, leaving 17 bases between them. Germline CDR1 is LGHNA and CDR2 is YSLEER. The CDR3 is 16 residues long.

CDR3 in DNA: TGTGCCAGCAGCCAACCGGGGGCGGGAAGTGGCTACACCTTC. Amino acids: CASSQPGAGSGYTF. The rearrangement links TRBV28 to TRBJ1-2, with D maybe TRBD1 (6 bases). Trimming removed 6 bases from V and 7 bases from J, with 18 bases in between. CDR1 MDHEN and CDR2 SYDVKM come from the germline V gene. The CDR3 extends over 14 amino acids.

This clonotype turned up a few times. The V call is TRBV12-3 or TRBV12-4, the J call TRBJ2-2; 11 bases align to TRBD2. V gave up 6 bases and J gave up 7 bases; unmatched junction bases: 4. CDR3 length: 14 residues. The CDR3 DNA reads as TGTGCCAGCAGCCGGACTAGCGGGCACGGGGAGCTGTTTTTT. Protein product: CASSRTSGHGELFF.

This clonotype has more than one count but fewer than ten. CDR3 DNA: TGTGCCAGCAGTTTAGCGGTAGGGGGGGCTTCCTACGAGCAGTACTTC. It yields the protein CASSLAVGGASYEQYF. The genes are TRBV12-3 or TRBV12-4 and TRBJ2-7, with D possibly matching TRBD2 (7 bases). CDR3 length: 16 amino acids. The V and J ends lost 0 bases and 1 base respectively, with 13 bases between them.

Regarding this clonotype: A much larger clone differs from this one at a single base, so this may be a read error. CDR3 DNA: TGTGCCAGCAGCTTAATCGGGGTTTATAGCAATCGGCCCCAGCATTTT. This sequence encodes CASSLIGVYSNRPQHF. The chain couples TRBV7-2 to TRBJ1-5; D ambiguous. Germline V lookup: CDR1 SGHTA, CDR2 FQGNSA. CDR3 length: 16 residues.

J is TRBJ2-1 and V is TRBV7-2; D is unresolved. The V gene lost 1 base and the J gene lost 9 bases, with 7 bases spanning the gap. The CDR3 is made up of 12 amino acids. Looked up from germline, CDR1 is SGHTA and CDR2 is FQGNSA. CDR3: CASSLGLVEQFF. The CDR3 DNA reads as TGTGCCAGCAGCTTAGGGCTAGTTGAGCAGTTCTTC. Using reference TRBV7-2 and TRBJ2-1 for the parts outside the CDR3, the full variable domain is GAGVSQSPSNKVTEKGKDVELRCDPISGHTALYWYRQSLGQGLEFLIYFQGNSAPDKSGLPSDRFSAERTGGSVSTLTIQRTQQEDSAVYLCASSLGLVEQFFGPGTRLTVL.

This chain joins TRBV7-9 and TRBJ1-1; D is unresolved. The CDR3 spans 13 residues. CDR1 SEHNR and CDR2 FQNEAQ come from the germline V gene (reference sequence). V gave up 5 bases and J gave up 0 bases, with 7 bases separating them. Here the CDR3 DNA reads TGTGCCAGCAGCCATGACATGAACACTGAAGCTTTCTTT. It translates to CASSHDMNTEAFF.

This clonotype was seen a handful of times. CDR3 bases: TGCAGTGCGAGGACAGGGGGCTTCTCTGGGGCCAACGTCCTGACTTTC. Its translation: CSARTGGFSGANVLTF. The chain couples TRBV20-1 to TRBJ2-6; 11 nucleotides match TRBD1. Per the germline V gene, CDR1 is DFQATT and CDR2 is SNEGSKA (reference sequence). The V segment lost 6 bases and the J segment 0 bases; nucleotides outside the gene matches: 4. The CDR3 contains 16 residues.

This chain uses TRBV6-2 or TRBV6-3 with TRBJ2-3; 8 positions match TRBD2. Germline V lookup: CDR1 MNHEY, CDR2 SVGEGT. The V segment lost 5 bases and the J segment 2 bases; nucleotides outside the gene matches: 3. The CDR3 runs 14 residues. The DNA of the CDR3 is TGTGCCAGCAGTCCGGGAGGGGACACAGATACGCAGTATTTT. This codes for CASSPGGDTDTQYF.